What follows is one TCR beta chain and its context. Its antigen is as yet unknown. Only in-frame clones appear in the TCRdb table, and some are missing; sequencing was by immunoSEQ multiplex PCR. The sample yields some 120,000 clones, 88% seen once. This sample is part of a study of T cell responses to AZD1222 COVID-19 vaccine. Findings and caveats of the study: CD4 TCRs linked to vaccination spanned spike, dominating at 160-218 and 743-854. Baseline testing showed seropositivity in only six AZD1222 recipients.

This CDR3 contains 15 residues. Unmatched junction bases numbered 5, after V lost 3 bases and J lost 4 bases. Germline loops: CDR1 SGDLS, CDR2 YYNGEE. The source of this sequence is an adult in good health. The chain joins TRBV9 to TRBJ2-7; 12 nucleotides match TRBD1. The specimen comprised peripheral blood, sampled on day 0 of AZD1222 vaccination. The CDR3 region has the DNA TGTGCCAGCAGCGCCGGGGGACAGGGGGCGTACGAGCAGTACTTC. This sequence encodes CASSAGGQGAYEQYF.